Listed below are T cell receptor beta chains from one sample, sequenced in a study of blood T cell repertoires in COVID-19. The table came from immunoSEQ multiplex PCR; TCRdb's copy has only in-frame clones and leaves some out. The table lists around 200,000 clones, roughly 83% of them singletons. The sample consisted of PBMCs or T cells enriched from blood (not recorded which). These receptors all come from a middle-aged man with acute COVID-19. Both conserved end residues are part of each CDR3. D genes are given only for firm matches. Rows give clone size only sometimes, using once, few, many, or a class for an expanded clone.

J: TRBJ1-5; D: TRBD1; size: -; length: 17; V: TRBV28; DNA: TGTGCCAGCAGGCAAGGGACAGGGAAGGTAGGAGGTCAGCCCCAGCATTTT; CDR3: CASRQGTGKVGGQPQHF
J: TRBJ2-1; D: -; size: -; length: 14; V: TRBV6-5; DNA: TGTGCCAGCAGTTACGGGCCCAGCTACAATGAGCAGTTCTTC; CDR3: CASSYGPSYNEQFF
J: TRBJ1-2; D: -; size: -; length: 13; V: TRBV19; DNA: TGTGCCAGTAGTCAACAGGGAAGCTATGGCTACACCTTC; CDR3: CASSQQGSYGYTF
J: TRBJ2-7; D: TRBD1; size: once; length: 15; V: TRBV28; DNA: TGTGCCAGCAGTGAGCCGACAGGGGCACAAAGGGAGCAGTACTTC; CDR3: CASSEPTGAQREQYF
J: TRBJ2-7; D: TRBD2; size: -; length: 16; V: TRBV7-9; DNA: TGTGCCAGCAGCTCCCCCGGACTAGCGGGAGCCTTCGAGCAGTACTTC; CDR3: CASSSPGLAGAFEQYF
J: TRBJ2-7; D: TRBD2; size: -; length: 13; V: TRBV4-2; DNA: TGTGCCAGCAGCCATAGCGGGAGTTACGAGCAGTACTTC; CDR3: CASSHSGSYEQYF
J: TRBJ2-3; D: -; size: -; length: 16; V: TRBV7-9; DNA: TGTGCCAGCAGCCCTGCCAATCCAGGACTCACAGATACGCAGTATTTT; CDR3: CASSPANPGLTDTQYF
J: TRBJ2-7; D: TRBD2; size: -; length: 15; V: TRBV13; DNA: TGTGCCAGCAGCTTGACGCGGGAGTCCTCCTACGAGCAGTACTTC; CDR3: CASSLTRESSYEQYF
J: TRBJ2-7; D: TRBD1; size: -; length: 13; V: TRBV5-1; DNA: TGCGCCAGCAGCGCGGGACAGGGGAACGAGCAGTACTTC; CDR3: CASSAGQGNEQYF
J: TRBJ2-4; D: -; size: -; length: 15; V: TRBV15; DNA: TGTGCCACCAGCAGAGTCAGACAGTCCGGAAACATTCAGTACTTC; CDR3: CATSRVRQSGNIQYF
J: TRBJ2-5; D: TRBD2; size: once; length: 16; V: TRBV27; DNA: TGTGCCAGCAGTTCGATAGCGGGAGGGCCCCGGGAGACCCAGTACTTC; CDR3: CASSSIAGGPRETQYF
J: TRBJ1-2; D: -; size: few; length: 13; V: TRBV11-2; DNA: TGTGCCAGCAGCCCTCGACAGGACGTTGGCTACACCTTC; CDR3: CASSPRQDVGYTF
J: TRBJ2-5; D: TRBD2; size: -; length: 16; V: TRBV4-1; DNA: TGCGCCAGCAGCCAAGATTGGCTGGGGGGGCAAGAGACCCAGTACTTC; CDR3: CASSQDWLGGQETQYF
J: TRBJ1-6; D: -; size: -; length: 15; V: TRBV5-1; DNA: TGCGCCAGCAGCTTGGCCGGCTCCTATAATTCACCCCTCCACTTT; CDR3: CASSLAGSYNSPLHF
J: TRBJ2-1; D: TRBD2; size: -; length: 18; V: TRBV4-2; DNA: TGTGCCAGCAGCCAAGAGGCCGGACTAGCGGTTTCCTACAATGAGCAGTTCTTC; CDR3: CASSQEAGLAVSYNEQFF
J: TRBJ1-4; D: -; size: -; length: 13; V: TRBV7-3; DNA: TGTGCCAGCAGCTTACAGAGGGAAGAAAAACTGTTTTTT; CDR3: CASSLQREEKLFF
J: TRBJ2-5; D: -; size: -; length: 14; V: TRBV19; DNA: TGTGCCAGTAGTAATCGGGGTGGCGTCGAGACCCAGTACTTC; CDR3: CASSNRGGVETQYF
J: TRBJ1-2; D: -; size: -; length: 13; V: TRBV25-1; DNA: TGTGCCAGCAGTGAGGGGACTCCCTATGGCTACACCTTC; CDR3: CASSEGTPYGYTF
J: TRBJ2-3; D: TRBD2; size: -; length: 13; V: TRBV27; DNA: TGTGCCAGTTGTTCTAGCGGGAGTGATACGCAGTATTTT; CDR3: CASCSSGSDTQYF
J: TRBJ2-5; D: TRBD2; size: few; length: 14; V: TRBV7-2; DNA: TGTGCCAGCAGCTCAATAGCGGGAGGAGAGACCCAGTACTTC; CDR3: CASSSIAGGETQYF
J: TRBJ1-2; D: -; size: -; length: 13; V: TRBV28; DNA: TGTGCCAGCAGTTTGGGGCAGATTTATGGCTACACCTTC; CDR3: CASSLGQIYGYTF
J: TRBJ1-5; D: -; size: -; length: 14; V: TRBV28; DNA: TGTGCCAGCACCCTAGAGGGTGGCAATCAGCCCCAGCATTTT; CDR3: CASTLEGGNQPQHF